The next 20 T cell receptor beta chains were all read from a single sample in a study of blood T cell repertoires in COVID-19. TCRdb keeps only in-frame clones here, not all; method: immunoSEQ multiplex PCR. The table records almost 500,000 clones, roughly nine tenths of them present only once. Sequenced sample: PBMCs or T cells enriched from blood (not recorded which). These receptors were taken from an older woman who had recovered from COVID-19.

Note on this clone: This same CDR3 is encoded by further DNA sequences in the sample. The chain is built from TRBV3-1 (or the pseudogene TRBV3-2) and TRBJ1-3; D remains unclear. Germline assignment: CDR1 LGHDT and CDR2 YNNKEL (reference sequence). Trimming cost V 1 base and J 0 bases, with 7 bases left between them. The CDR3 has 15 amino acids. The CDR3 protein is CASSQGASSGNTIYF. For the CDR3, the DNA is TGTGCCAGCAGCCAAGGGGCCAGCTCTGGAAACACCATATATTTT.

The V gene is TRBV2, the J gene TRBJ1-1; 8 bases align to TRBD1. V trimming: 5 bases; J trimming: 4 bases; junction bases outside the gene matches: 6. The germline V gene has CDR1 SNHLY and CDR2 FYNNEI. CDR3 size: 14 residues. DNA for the CDR3: TGTGCCAGCAGTTCCGGACAGGGCGGCACTGAAGCTTTCTTT. It specifies CASSSGQGGTEAFF.

This clone was seen a handful of times. The CDR3 region has the DNA TGTGCCAGCAGCGGCCGGGACAGGGGTAGAGAAAAACTGTTTTTT. Residues: CASSGRDRGREKLFF. The rearrangement links TRBV6-5 to TRBJ1-4, with 10 bases lining up with TRBD1. The V and J ends lost 6 bases and 8 bases, in that order; junction bases with no gene match: 9. This CDR3 spans 15 amino acids. CDR1 is MNHEY and CDR2 is SVGAGI in the germline V gene.

This clone occurred once. The chain has TRBV7-8 and TRBJ2-7, with TRBD2 matching 11 bases. V lost 5 bases, J lost 2 bases, and 8 bases stayed unmatched. Germline CDR1 reads SGHVS; CDR2 reads FQNEAQ. The CDR3 sequence is 16 residues long. The CDR3 loop is CASSPLGTSGAYEQYF. DNA for the CDR3: TGTGCCAGCAGCCCACTTGGGACTAGCGGAGCCTACGAGCAGTACTTC.

V and J are TRBV28 and TRBJ1-4; perhaps TRBD1 as D (6 bases). Germline lookup yields CDR1 MDHEN and CDR2 SYDVKM. CDR3 size: 18 residues. V lost 6 bases and J 4 bases, leaving 24 bases between the germline ends. This chain's CDR3 is CASSYRESGAPHNEKLFF. The CDR3 nucleotides are TGTGCCAGCAGCTACAGGGAATCAGGGGCCCCCCATAATGAAAAACTGTTTTTT.

This chain connects TRBV7-9 to TRBJ1-6; 9 bases map to TRBD1. Germline-derived CDR1 and CDR2 are SEHNR and FQNEAQ (reference sequence). The length of the CDR3 is 16 residues. The V and J ends lost 3 bases and 7 bases, in that order; junction bases with no gene match: 7. The CDR3: CASSLSPGQGNSPLHF. In nucleotides, the CDR3 is TGTGCCAGCAGCTTGAGTCCGGGACAGGGAAATTCACCCCTCCACTTT.

Here the CDR3 reads CASSLGTSGGYQFF. The CDR3 DNA is TGTGCCAGCAGCTTAGGGACTAGCGGGGGATATCAGTTCTTC. The chain recombines TRBV7-2 with TRBJ2-1; 13 bases align to TRBD2. V gave up 1 base and J gave up 13 bases; unmatched junction bases: 4. The germline V gene has CDR1 SGHTA and CDR2 FQGNSA. The CDR3 has 14 residues.

V and J are TRBV29-1 and TRBJ1-4, with TRBD1 matching over 9 bases. The CDR3 sequence is 15 residues long. Looked up from germline, CDR1 is SQVTM and CDR2 is ANQGSEA. Germline trimming cut 7 bases from V and 4 bases from J; bases unmatched to any gene: 10. For the CDR3, the DNA is TGCAGCGCCGGTCGACAGGGGGATAGTAATGAAAAACTGTTTTTT. As protein: CSAGRQGDSNEKLFF.

CDR3 protein: CASSLGLAGATQYF. CDR3 nucleotides: TGTGCCAGCAGCCTGGGACTAGCGGGGGCCACCCAGTACTTC. The chain combines TRBV7-2 with TRBJ2-5, with 14 nucleotides matching TRBD2. CDR1 is SGHTA and CDR2 is FQGNSA in the germline V gene. This CDR3 region has 14 residues. V shed 5 bases and J 8 bases; nucleotides not matched to a gene: 4.

In its sample, this clone was seen a few times. The rearrangement uses TRBV25-1 and TRBJ1-6, with D possibly matching TRBD1 (6 bases). The CDR3 is made up of 14 amino acids. The V gene lost 6 bases and the J gene lost 13 bases, with 19 bases spanning the gap. In germline, CDR1 is MGHDK, CDR2 SYGVNS. CDR3 bases: TGTGCCAGCAGCCCACTTGGGGGCCAGGCGCCCCTCCACTTT. The encoded protein is CASSPLGGQAPLHF.

The chain has TRBV5-4 and TRBJ1-1; the D gene is possibly TRBD1 (5 bases). CDR1 SGHNT and CDR2 YYREEE come from the germline V gene (reference sequence). Trimming pared 4 bases from V and 0 bases from J, leaving 13 bases between. The CDR3 is 15 amino acids. CDR3 sequence reads: CASSPQGVMNTEAFF. For the CDR3, the DNA is TGTGCCAGCAGCCCGCAAGGGGTTATGAACACTGAAGCTTTCTTT.

The CDR3 protein is CATQPGWGLDGNTIYF. In nucleotides, the CDR3 is TGTGCCACCCAACCCGGTTGGGGGCTGGATGGAAACACCATATATTTT. V and J are TRBV5-6 and TRBJ1-3; D is perhaps TRBD1 (6 bases). V was shortened by 9 bases and J by 3 bases, with 22 bases between the two germline ends. This CDR3 spans 16 amino acids. CDR1 is SGHDT, CDR2 YYEEEE, per germline.

This chain connects TRBV19 to TRBJ1-3; D remains unclear. Germline-derived CDR1 and CDR2 are LNHDA and SQIVND (reference sequence). Trimming took off 4 bases at V and 0 bases at J, with 7 bases between the two ends. This CDR3 region has 14 residues. The CDR3 DNA reads TGTGCCAGTAGTACGGGGTCCTCTGGAAACACCATATATTTT. Its protein product is CASSTGSSGNTIYF.

The chain is built from TRBV19 and TRBJ2-4, with D possibly TRBD2 on 6 matching bases. CDR3 length: 15 amino acids. Germline lookup yields CDR1 LNHDA and CDR2 SQIVND (reference sequence). V lost 6 bases and J 0 bases, leaving 12 bases between the germline ends. In nucleotides, the CDR3 is TGTGCCAGTAGCGGGACTTCTCTAGCCAAAAACATTCAGTACTTC. Protein sequence: CASSGTSLAKNIQYF.

This chain joins TRBV6-5 and TRBJ1-2; 10 nucleotides agree with TRBD1. The germline V gene has CDR1 MNHEY and CDR2 SVGAGI. V lost 6 bases and J lost 0; bases outside the gene matches: 1. There are 14 residues in the CDR3. For the CDR3, the DNA is TGTGCCAGCAGGGGGACAGGGGCTAACTATGGCTACACCTTC. This sequence encodes CASRGTGANYGYTF.

This sequence joins TRBV12-3 or TRBV12-4 and TRBJ1-2; D perhaps matches TRBD1 (5 bases). The germline V and J ends were trimmed by 6 bases and 1 base, with 9 bases remaining between them. This CDR3 has 13 residues. The CDR3 bases are TGTGCCAGCAGCCCGGGGGGTAACTATGGCTACACCTTC. Translating it yields CASSPGGNYGYTF.

The chain recombines TRBV11-2 with TRBJ2-7; 9 positions agree with TRBD1. The V and J ends lost 5 bases and 3 bases, in that order; junction bases with no gene match: 11. CDR1 is SGHAT, CDR2 FQNNGV, per germline. This CDR3 has 16 amino acids. The CDR3 region is CASSGRDREGVYEQYV. The CDR3 nucleotides read TGTGCCAGCAGCGGACGGGACAGGGAGGGAGTCTACGAGCAGTACGTC.

The chain is built from TRBV18 and TRBJ2-1; a possible D gene is TRBD1 (5 bases). This CDR3 has 16 amino acids. Between the trimmed V and J ends, which lost 6 bases and 10 bases, there was a span of 25 bases. Germline assignment: CDR1 KGHSH and CDR2 LQKENI. CDR3 bases: TGTGCCAGCTCCCCCAGGCCAGGCGACCTCAGGGCAGAGCAGTTCTTC. Protein: CASSPRPGDLRAEQFF. Variable domain in full (rest from reference TRBV18 and TRBJ2-1): NAGVMQNPRHLVRRRGQEARLRCSPMKGHSHVYWYRQLPEEGLKFMVYLQKENIIDESGMPKERFSAEFPKEGPSILRIQQVVRGDSAAYFCASSPRPGDLRAEQFFGPGTRLTVL.

This chain joins TRBV7-6 and TRBJ1-3; D gene ambiguous. The CDR3 is 15 residues long. CDR1 is SGHVS and CDR2 is FNYEAQ in the germline V gene. The V end was cut by 5 bases, the J end by 3 bases, with 14 bases between. The CDR3 reads CASSLGQHNGNTIYF. CDR3 coding DNA: TGTGCCAGCAGCCTTGGGCAGCATAATGGAAACACCATATATTTT.

The chain links TRBV6-5 to TRBJ2-1; possible D gene TRBD1, 6 bases. Germline lookup yields CDR1 MNHEY and CDR2 SVGAGI. V was pared by 6 bases and J by 5 bases, with 11 bases between. The CDR3 consists of 13 residues. This chain's CDR3 is CASRPDSNNEQFF. The CDR3 coding sequence is TGTGCCAGCAGACCGGACAGCAACAATGAGCAGTTCTTC.